This TCR beta chain was retrieved from a study of blood T cell repertoires in COVID-19. Study in general: The analysed material was cDNA or gDNA that came from T cells, B-cell-depleted T cells, or PBMCs.

Only in-frame clones appear in the TCRdb table, and some are missing; sequencing was by immunoSEQ multiplex PCR. In the table there are roughly 260,000 clones, approximately 86% of which are singletons. Cohort assignment relied on participant-reported clinical history. The V and J ends lost 2 bases and 4 bases respectively, with 12 bases between them. This CDR3 is built from 15 residues. The germline V gene has CDR1 LGHDT and CDR2 YNNKEL (reference sequence). The chain recombines TRBV3-1 (or the pseudogene TRBV3-2) with TRBJ1-5, with D possibly being TRBD1 (5 bases). Sequencing input: PBMCs or T cells enriched from blood (not recorded which). The sequence was obtained from a woman younger than 35 who had recovered from COVID-19. CDR3 bases: TGTGCCAGCAGCCAATCGGGACTTCGGAATCAGCCCCAGCATTTT. This gives the protein CASSQSGLRNQPQHF.